This T cell receptor (beta chain) was sequenced for a study of blood T cell repertoires in COVID-19. Across the study: COVID-19 samples from acute and convalescent phases originated in the United States, Italy and Spain. Sample material is recorded as cDNA or gDNA derived from T cells, B-cell-depleted T cells, or PBMCs.

Enrollees, roughly 18 to 90 years old, lived in 24 US areas. Participants' reported clinical history set cohort assignment. The data were produced by immunoSEQ multiplex PCR, yet TCRdb's version contains in-frame clones alone and is incomplete. The sample yields hundreds of thousands of clones, about 92% seen once. The table lists this clone with a few counts. The receptor was isolated from a man aged 55 to 69 who had recovered from COVID-19. Source material: PBMCs or T cells enriched from blood (not recorded which).

The CDR3 region has the DNA TGTGCCAGCAGCGCCGGGACACAAACCGTGATGAATCAGCCCCAGCATTTT. Protein sequence: CASSAGTQTVMNQPQHF. The chain recombines TRBV2 with TRBJ1-5, with a tentative D call TRBD1 (6 bases). The CDR3 loop spans 17 amino acids. V shed 6 bases and J shed 4 bases, with 22 bases lying between them. Looked up from germline, CDR1 is SNHLY and CDR2 is FYNNEI.